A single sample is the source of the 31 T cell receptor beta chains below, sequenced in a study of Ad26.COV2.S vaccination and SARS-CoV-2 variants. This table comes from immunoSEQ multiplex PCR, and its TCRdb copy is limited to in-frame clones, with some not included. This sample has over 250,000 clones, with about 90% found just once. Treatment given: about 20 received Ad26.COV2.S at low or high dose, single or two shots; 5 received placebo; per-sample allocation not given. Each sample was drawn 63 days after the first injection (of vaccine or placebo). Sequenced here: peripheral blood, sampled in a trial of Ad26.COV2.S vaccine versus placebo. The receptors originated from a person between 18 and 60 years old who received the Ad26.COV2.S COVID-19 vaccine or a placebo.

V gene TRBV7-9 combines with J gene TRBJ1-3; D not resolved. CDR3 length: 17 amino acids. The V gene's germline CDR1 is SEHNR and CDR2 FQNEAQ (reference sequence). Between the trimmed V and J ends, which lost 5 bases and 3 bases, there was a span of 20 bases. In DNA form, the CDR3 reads TGTGCCAGCAGCACCGAACCGGGTCCAGAATTTGGAAACACCATATATTTT. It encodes CASSTEPGPEFGNTIYF.

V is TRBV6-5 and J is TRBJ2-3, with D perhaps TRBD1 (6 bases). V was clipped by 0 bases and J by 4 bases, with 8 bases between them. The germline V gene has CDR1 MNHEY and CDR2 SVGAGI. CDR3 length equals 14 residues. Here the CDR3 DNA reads TGTGCCAGCAGTTACTCTAGGGGGTCAGATACGCAGTATTTT. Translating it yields CASSYSRGSDTQYF.

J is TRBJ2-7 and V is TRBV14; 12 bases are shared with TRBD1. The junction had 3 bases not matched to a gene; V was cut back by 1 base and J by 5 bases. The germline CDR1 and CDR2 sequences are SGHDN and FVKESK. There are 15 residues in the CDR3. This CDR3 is CASSQGDRGHNEQYF. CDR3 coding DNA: TGTGCCAGCAGCCAAGGGGACAGGGGGCACAACGAGCAGTACTTC.

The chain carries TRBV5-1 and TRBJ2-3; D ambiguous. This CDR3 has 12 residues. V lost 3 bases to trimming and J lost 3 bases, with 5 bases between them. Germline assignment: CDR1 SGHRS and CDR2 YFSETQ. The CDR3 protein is CASSYRTDTQYF. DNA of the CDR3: TGCGCCAGCAGCTACCGGACAGATACGCAGTATTTT.

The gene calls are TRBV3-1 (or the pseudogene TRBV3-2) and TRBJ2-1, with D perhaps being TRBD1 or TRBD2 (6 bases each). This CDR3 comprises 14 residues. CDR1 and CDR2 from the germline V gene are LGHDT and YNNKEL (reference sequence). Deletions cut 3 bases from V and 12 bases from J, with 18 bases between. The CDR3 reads CASSHVNSGGGQFF. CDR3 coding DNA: TGTGCCAGCAGCCATGTTAATAGCGGAGGGGGGCAGTTCTTC.

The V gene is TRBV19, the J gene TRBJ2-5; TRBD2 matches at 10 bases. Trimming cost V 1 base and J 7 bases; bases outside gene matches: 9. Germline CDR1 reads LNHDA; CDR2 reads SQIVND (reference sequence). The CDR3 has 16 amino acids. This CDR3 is CASSIVAGGPLPTQYF. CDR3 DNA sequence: TGTGCCAGTAGTATAGTAGCGGGGGGACCCCTACCGACCCAGTACTTC.

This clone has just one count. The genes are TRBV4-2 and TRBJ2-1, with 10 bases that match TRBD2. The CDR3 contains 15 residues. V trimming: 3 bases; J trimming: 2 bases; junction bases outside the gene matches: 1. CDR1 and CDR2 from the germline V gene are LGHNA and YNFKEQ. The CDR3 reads CASSQTSGPYNEQFF. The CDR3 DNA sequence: TGTGCCAGCAGCCAGACTAGCGGGCCCTACAATGAGCAGTTCTTC.

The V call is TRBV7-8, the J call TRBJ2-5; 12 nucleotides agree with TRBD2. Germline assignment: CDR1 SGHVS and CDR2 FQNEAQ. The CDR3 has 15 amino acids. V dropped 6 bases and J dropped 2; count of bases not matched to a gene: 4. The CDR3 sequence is CASSHGLAGQETQYF. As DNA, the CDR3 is TGTGCCAGCAGTCATGGACTAGCGGGACAAGAGACCCAGTACTTC.

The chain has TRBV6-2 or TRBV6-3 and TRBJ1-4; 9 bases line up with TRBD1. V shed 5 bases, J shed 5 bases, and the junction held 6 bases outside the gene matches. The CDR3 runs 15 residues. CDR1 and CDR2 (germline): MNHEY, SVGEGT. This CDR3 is CASSRVDRGNEKLFF. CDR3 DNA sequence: TGTGCCAGCAGTCGGGTGGACAGGGGCAATGAAAAACTGTTTTTT.

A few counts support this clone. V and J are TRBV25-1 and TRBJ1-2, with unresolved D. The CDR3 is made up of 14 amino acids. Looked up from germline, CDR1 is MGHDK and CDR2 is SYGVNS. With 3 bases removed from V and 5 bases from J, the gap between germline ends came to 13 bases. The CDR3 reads CASSDPAPVYGYTF. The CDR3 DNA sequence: TGTGCCAGCAGTGATCCCGCACCGGTATATGGCTACACCTTC.

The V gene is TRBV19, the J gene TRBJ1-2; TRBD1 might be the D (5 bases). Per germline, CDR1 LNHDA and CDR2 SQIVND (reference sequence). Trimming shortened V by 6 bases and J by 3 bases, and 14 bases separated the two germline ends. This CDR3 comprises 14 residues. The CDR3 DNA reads TGTGCCAGTAGAAGATCCGACAGCCACTATGGCTACACCTTC. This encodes CASRRSDSHYGYTF.

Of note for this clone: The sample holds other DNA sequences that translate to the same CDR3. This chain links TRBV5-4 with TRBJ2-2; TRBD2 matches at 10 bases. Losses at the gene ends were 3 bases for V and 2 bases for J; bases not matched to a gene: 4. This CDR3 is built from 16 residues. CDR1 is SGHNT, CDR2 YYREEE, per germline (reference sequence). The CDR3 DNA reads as TGTGCCAGCAGCTCCCTAGCGGGAGCTAACACCGGGGAGCTGTTTTTT. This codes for CASSSLAGANTGELFF.

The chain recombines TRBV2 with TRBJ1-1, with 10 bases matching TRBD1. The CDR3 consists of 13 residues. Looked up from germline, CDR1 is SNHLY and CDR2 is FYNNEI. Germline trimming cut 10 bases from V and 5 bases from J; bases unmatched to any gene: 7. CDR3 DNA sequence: TGTGCCACCATGGGACAGGGGAAGACTGAAGCTTTCTTT. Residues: CATMGQGKTEAFF. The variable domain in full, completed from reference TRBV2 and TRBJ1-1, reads EPEVTQTPSHQVTQMGQEVILRCVPISNHLYFYWYRQILGQKVEFLVSFYNNEISEKSEIFDDQFSVERPDGSNFTLKIRSTKLEDSAMYFCATMGQGKTEAFFGQGTRLTVV.

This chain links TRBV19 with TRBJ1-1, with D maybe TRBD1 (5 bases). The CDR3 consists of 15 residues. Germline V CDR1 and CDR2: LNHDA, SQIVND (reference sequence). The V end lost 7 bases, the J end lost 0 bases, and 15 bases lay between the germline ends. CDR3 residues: CASIKQVGLNTEAFF. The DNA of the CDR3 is TGTGCCAGTATCAAGCAGGTGGGGCTGAACACTGAAGCTTTCTTT.

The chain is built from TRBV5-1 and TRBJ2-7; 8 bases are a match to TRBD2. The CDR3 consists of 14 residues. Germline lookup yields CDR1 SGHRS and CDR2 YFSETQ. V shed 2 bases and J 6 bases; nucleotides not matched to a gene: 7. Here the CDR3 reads CASSFGLAGAEQYF. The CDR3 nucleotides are TGCGCCAGCAGCTTCGGCCTAGCGGGCGCCGAGCAGTACTTC.

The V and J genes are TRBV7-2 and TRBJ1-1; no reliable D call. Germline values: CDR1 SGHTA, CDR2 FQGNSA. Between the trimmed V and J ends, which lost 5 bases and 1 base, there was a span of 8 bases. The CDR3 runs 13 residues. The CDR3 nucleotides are TGTGCCAGCAGCAAAGAAAGGAACACTGAAGCTTTCTTT. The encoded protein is CASSKERNTEAFF.

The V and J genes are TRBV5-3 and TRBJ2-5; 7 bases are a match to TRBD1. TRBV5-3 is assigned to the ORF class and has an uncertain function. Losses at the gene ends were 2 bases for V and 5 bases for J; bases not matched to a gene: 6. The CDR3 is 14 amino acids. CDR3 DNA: TGTGCCAGAAGCTTCAGACAGGGCGACGAGACCCAGTACTTC. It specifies CARSFRQGDETQYF.

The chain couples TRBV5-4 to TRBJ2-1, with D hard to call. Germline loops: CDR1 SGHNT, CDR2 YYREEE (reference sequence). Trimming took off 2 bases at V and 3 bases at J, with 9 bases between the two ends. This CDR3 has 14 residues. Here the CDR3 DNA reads TGTGCCAGCAGCTTATTTGGCTACTACAATGAGCAGTTCTTC. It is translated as CASSLFGYYNEQFF.

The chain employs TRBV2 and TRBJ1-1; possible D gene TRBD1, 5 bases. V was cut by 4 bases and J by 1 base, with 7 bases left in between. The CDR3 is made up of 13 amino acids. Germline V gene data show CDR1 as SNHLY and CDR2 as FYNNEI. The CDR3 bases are TGTGCCAGCAGTGCCGACAGGAACACTGAAGCTTTCTTT. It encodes CASSADRNTEAFF.

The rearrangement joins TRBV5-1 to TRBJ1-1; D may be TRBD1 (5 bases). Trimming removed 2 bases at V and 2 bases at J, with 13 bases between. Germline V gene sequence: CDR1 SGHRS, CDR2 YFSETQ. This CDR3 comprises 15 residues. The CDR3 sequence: CASSFGGGGNTEAFF. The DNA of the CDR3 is TGCGCCAGCAGCTTCGGCGGTGGGGGTAACACTGAAGCTTTCTTT.

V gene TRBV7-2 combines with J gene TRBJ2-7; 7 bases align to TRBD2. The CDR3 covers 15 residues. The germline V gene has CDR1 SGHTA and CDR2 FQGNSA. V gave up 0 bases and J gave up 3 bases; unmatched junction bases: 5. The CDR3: CASSLARGLNYEQYF. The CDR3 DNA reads TGTGCCAGCAGCTTAGCGCGGGGACTAAACTACGAGCAGTACTTC. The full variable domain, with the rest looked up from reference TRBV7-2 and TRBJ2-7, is GAGVSQSPSNKVTEKGKDVELRCDPISGHTALYWYRQSLGQGLEFLIYFQGNSAPDKSGLPSDRFSAERTGGSVSTLTIQRTQQEDSAVYLCASSLARGLNYEQYFGPGTRLTVT.

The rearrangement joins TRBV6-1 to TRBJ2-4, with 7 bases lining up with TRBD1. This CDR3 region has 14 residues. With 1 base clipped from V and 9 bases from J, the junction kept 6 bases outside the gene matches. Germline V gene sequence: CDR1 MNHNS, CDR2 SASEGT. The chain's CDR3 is CASSEGDSSAIQYF. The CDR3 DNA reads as TGTGCCAGCAGTGAAGGGGACAGCTCGGCCATTCAGTACTTC.

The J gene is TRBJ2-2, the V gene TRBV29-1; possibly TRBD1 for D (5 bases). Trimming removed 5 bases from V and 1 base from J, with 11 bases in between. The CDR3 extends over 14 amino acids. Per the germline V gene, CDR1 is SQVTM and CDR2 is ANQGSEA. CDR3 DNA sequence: TGCAGCGTTCTCGGACATCTGAACACCGGGGAGCTGTTTTTT. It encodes CSVLGHLNTGELFF.

The CDR3 DNA reads TGTGCCAGTAGTATGGGGCGATCCTATGGCTACACCTTC. Its protein is CASSMGRSYGYTF. The chain employs TRBV19 and TRBJ1-2; TRBD1 might be the D (5 bases). CDR1 and CDR2 from the germline V gene are LNHDA and SQIVND (reference sequence). This CDR3 region has 13 residues. Trimming took off 3 bases at V and 4 bases at J, with 9 bases between the two ends.

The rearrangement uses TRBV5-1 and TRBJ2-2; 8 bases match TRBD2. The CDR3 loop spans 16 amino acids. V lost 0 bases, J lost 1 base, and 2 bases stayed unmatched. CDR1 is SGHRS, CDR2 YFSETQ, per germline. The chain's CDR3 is CASSLVAGGNTGELFF. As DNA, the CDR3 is TGCGCCAGCAGCTTGGTGGCGGGAGGGAACACCGGGGAGCTGTTTTTT. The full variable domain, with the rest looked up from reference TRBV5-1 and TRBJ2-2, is KAGVTQTPRYLIKTRGQQVTLSCSPISGHRSVSWYQQTPGQGLQFLFEYFSETQRNKGNFPGRFSGRQFSNSRSEMNVSTLELGDSALYLCASSLVAGGNTGELFFGEGSRLTVL.

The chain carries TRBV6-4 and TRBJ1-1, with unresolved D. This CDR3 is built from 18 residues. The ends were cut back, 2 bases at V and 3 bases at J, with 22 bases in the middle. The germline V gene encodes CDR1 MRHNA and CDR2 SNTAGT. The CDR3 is CASSDGRSVLTIDTEAFF. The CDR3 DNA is TGTGCCAGCAGTGACGGGCGGTCAGTACTAACGATCGACACTGAAGCTTTCTTT.

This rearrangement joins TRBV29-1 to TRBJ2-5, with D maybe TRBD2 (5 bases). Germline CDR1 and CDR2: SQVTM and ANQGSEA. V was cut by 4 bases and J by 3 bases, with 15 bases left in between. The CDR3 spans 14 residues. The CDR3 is CSVGERPPKETQYF. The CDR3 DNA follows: TGCAGCGTTGGCGAGCGGCCCCCCAAAGAGACCCAGTACTTC.

CDR3 sequence (DNA): TGCGCCAGCAGCTTGGTAGGGACAGGGTACAATGAGCAGTTCTTC. Amino acids: CASSLVGTGYNEQFF. This chain links TRBV5-1 with TRBJ2-1; 9 bases match TRBD1. Trimming took 0 bases from V and 4 from J; bases not matched to a gene: 2. The germline V gene encodes CDR1 SGHRS and CDR2 YFSETQ. This CDR3 is 15 amino acids long.

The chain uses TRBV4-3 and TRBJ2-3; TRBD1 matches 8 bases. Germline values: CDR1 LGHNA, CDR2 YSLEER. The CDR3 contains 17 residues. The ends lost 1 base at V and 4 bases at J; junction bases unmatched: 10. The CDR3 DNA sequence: TGCGCCAGCAGCCAAGGAGCCGCGGCAGGGGGCGCAGATACGCAGTATTTT. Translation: CASSQGAAAGGADTQYF.

Written as DNA, the CDR3 is TGTGCCAGCAGCCTTGGGACAGGGTATGGCTACACCTTC. Translation: CASSLGTGYGYTF. The V and J genes are TRBV6-2 or TRBV6-3 and TRBJ1-2; 9 bases match TRBD1. J lost 5 bases, V lost 6 bases, and 4 bases had no gene match. Germline CDR1 reads MNHEY; CDR2 reads SVGEGT. The CDR3 consists of 13 residues.

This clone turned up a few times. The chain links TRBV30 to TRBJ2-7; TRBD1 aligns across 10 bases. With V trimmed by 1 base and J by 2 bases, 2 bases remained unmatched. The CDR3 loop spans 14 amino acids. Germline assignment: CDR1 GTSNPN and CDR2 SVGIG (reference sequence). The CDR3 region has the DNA TGTGCCTGGAGTGGCGGACAGGGGGCCTACGAGCAGTACTTC. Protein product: CAWSGGQGAYEQYF.